This entry concerns a single T cell receptor beta chain. Mismatch with germline at one junction end may stem from a read error. Sequenced by immunoSEQ multiplex PCR; TCRdb stores in-frame clones only, minus some. The data show 200,000 to 300,000 clones, approximately 90% seen once. This sample stems from a study of blood T cell repertoires in COVID-19. Whole-study context: Acute and convalescent COVID-19 samples came from the United States, Italy and Spain.

Germline V gives CDR1 SGHTA, CDR2 FQGTGA. The CDR3 runs to 13 residues. Sequencing was carried out using PBMCs or T cells enriched from blood (not recorded which). This receptor was obtained from a man aged 50 to 59 who had been exposed to COVID-19. V usage is TRBV7-3 and J usage is TRBJ2-1, with D hard to call. The CDR3 spells CASSLRAYNEQFF. The CDR3 DNA sequence: TGTGCCAGCAGCTTAAGGGCCTATAATGAGCAGTTCTTC.